Sequencing of this TCR beta chain was carried out in a study of T cell repertoires in cytomegalovirus infection. The overall study: Indications came from public TCR beta signatures; they pointed to CMV infection and to a matching HLA type.

TCRdb used MiXCR to reprocess the reads, holding one entry per CDR3 protein. Here the sample spans about 240,000 distinct CDR3 sequences, approximately 13% being singletons. V was clipped by 1 base and J by 2 bases, with 7 bases between them. Germline V gene data show CDR1 as SGHTA and CDR2 as FQGNSA. The CDR3 has 14 residues. This clonotype was seen at least ten times. What it binds is not known. The study's findings and limits: Clonotypes of TCR beta that were HLA-C-restricted and CMV-specific dominated the ex vivo response. People with CMV and the relevant HLA were identified by cumulative public TCR beta family frequency.

The clonotype comes from a human donor in good health (CMV status not recorded). Some clones in this sample may be carry-over from other donors' samples. Sample: PBMCs. J is TRBJ2-3 and V is TRBV7-2; no clear D gene. The CDR3 DNA reads TGTGCCAGCAGCTTAGAACAGTTCACAGATACGCAGTATTTT. It encodes CASSLEQFTDTQYF. The complete variable domain, with remaining parts taken from reference TRBV7-2 and TRBJ2-3, reads GAGVSQSPSNKVTEKGKDVELRCDPISGHTALYWYRQSLGQGLEFLIYFQGNSAPDKSGLPSDRFSAERTGGSVSTLTIQRTQQEDSAVYLCASSLEQFTDTQYFGPGTRLTVL.